This section outlines one T cell receptor (beta chain) sequence together with its context. As yet, its antigen is unknown. These data come from a study of cytomegalovirus exposure and HLA in healthy donors. Overall study: HLA-typed donors were the source of approximately 85 million unique TCRs, which an early data release held. Study-level points and caveats: Most TCR sequences proved rare, with some public TCRs found in many donors.

Amplification used 60 Vbeta primers and 13 Jbeta primers. Using immunoSEQ multiplex PCR, the repertoire was profiled, and TCRdb retains in-frame clones only, with some absent. The table has 150,000 to 200,000 clones, 65% to 80% seen once. V trimming: 2 bases; J trimming: 8 bases; junction bases outside the gene matches: 4. The germline V gene encodes CDR1 SGHNT and CDR2 YYREEE (reference sequence). This CDR3 region has 14 residues. The receptor was isolated from a middle-aged woman in good health and CMV-seronegative. Source material: PBMCs. The rearrangement links TRBV5-4 to TRBJ2-1; 10 positions match TRBD2. This chain's CDR3 is CASSFGLAGDEQFF. The DNA of the CDR3 is TGTGCCAGCAGCTTCGGGCTAGCGGGAGATGAGCAGTTCTTC.